What follows is one TCR beta chain and its context. The data were obtained in a study of blood T cell repertoires in COVID-19. The repertoire was sequenced with immunoSEQ multiplex PCR; TCRdb's copy has only in-frame clones and lacks some. The sample lists approximately 170,000 clones, roughly nine tenths seen once, with about 18% in the top ten. Sequencing was performed on peripheral blood. The receptor comes from a man between 60 and 75 years old with active or convalescent COVID-19.

The CDR3 DNA sequence: TGTGCCAGCAACGGGACATTGAACACTGAAGCTTTCTTT. Amino acid sequence: CASNGTLNTEAFF. The chain combines TRBV21-1 with TRBJ1-1; TRBD1, the table's D call, was not compared with the DNA. TRBV21-1 is assigned pseudogene status. This CDR3 has 13 residues.